This record concerns one T cell receptor beta chain sequence. This clonotype has ten or more counts. This receptor's antigen is unknown. No qualities accompany the bases; no much larger clone lies one base away. The data are from a study of T cells after yellow fever vaccination (dated by TCRdb to 2018 to 2020). Study-level background: Libraries from fractions with low cell numbers were prepared with the SMART-Seq v4 Ultra Low Input RNA kit. To follow T-cell clones before and after both primary and booster YFV17D yellow fever vaccination, bulk TCR alpha and beta repertoires underwent longitudinal sequencing. The cohort comprised two healthy male donors, one aged 18 to 29 and one aged 30 to 40 years. Bulk PBMC replicates and cell subsets were isolated from blood drawn at multiple timepoints before and after both primary and secondary immunization. The paper as a whole reports these results and caveats: A small fraction of clonotypes showed up in both the CD4 and CD8 compartments, probably as a result of convergent recombination. Compared with the primary T-cell response, the secondary T-cell response was weaker but faster, peaking on day 5 rather than day 15. Because abundant contaminating clonotypes from the bulk population could be contained in FACS-sorted repertoires, computational filtering was required. Because only two donors were included in the study, the extent to which the findings can be generalized is limited. Most clones expanded after primary vaccination (roughly 96% of CD4 and around 88% of CD8) were re-detected after the booster, suggesting that broad memory maintenance occurred.

TCRdb lists the instrument as Illumina NovaSeq 6000. TCR cDNA was synthesized by 5'RACE template switching, which introduced a universal primer site and unique molecular identifiers. Priming for cDNA synthesis came from both the TCR alpha and TCR beta constant segments. Two PCR steps were used to amplify libraries, with sample barcodes and sequencing adapters being added in the second step. Sequencing of libraries was done on Illumina HiSeq 2500 (2x100 bp) or NovaSeq (2x150 bp). On the study's bioinformatics: Demultiplexing of reads and collapsing into UMI consensus sequences were performed with MIGEC, and V(D)J alignment was carried out with MiXCR. Vaccine-responding clonotypes were identified with edgeR using replicate PBMC samples, with FDR below 0.01 and a log2 fold change above 5 up to day 15 being required. CD4 or CD8 identity was assigned to each bulk clonotype according to whether the clonotype was present at higher abundance in the sequenced CD4 repertoire or the sequenced CD8 repertoire. TCRdb passed the public sequencing reads through fastp at Q25 and MiXCR, retaining productive beta sequences. Each entry merges the rows of one CDR3 protein and shows their most common DNA and genes. It is TCRdb's table, rather than the study itself, that gives the V and J calls and clone size. The table for this sample lists 200,000 to 250,000 distinct CDR3 sequences; under 3.5% of them were counted only once. Under 3.5% of the sample rests with the top ten.

The treatment or condition label of this sample denotes: live attenuated yellow fever vaccine strain. PBMCs were isolated from peripheral blood using a standard Ficoll-Paque protocol. Dynabeads CD4 and CD8 positive selection kits were used to isolate CD4 and CD8 T-cell fractions. TriZol was used to extract RNA from bulk PBMCs, from CD4 and CD8 fractions, and from dextramer-positive and dextramer-negative fractions. The CDR3 sequence holds 14 residues, the cysteine and phenylalanine included. Just the 42-base CDR3 DNA is kept, in frame starting at base 1. At the junction V is shortened by 0 bases and J by 8 bases; bases outside the gene matches: 5. According to the germline V gene, CDR1 reads SGHRS and CDR2 reads YFSETQ.

Sequencing used CD4+ T cells sorted from PBMCs, obtained 10 days after the yellow fever booster vaccination. This TCR was recovered from a man younger than 35 who received the YFV17D yellow fever vaccine. The receptor chain draws on TRBV5-1 and TRBJ2-1; 7 of the junction bases match TRBD2. The DNA sequence is TGCGCCAGCAGCTTGGCGCTAGCGGTGCATGAGCAGTTCTTC. The resulting protein is CASSLALAVHEQFF.